This T cell receptor (beta chain) was sequenced in a study of human T cells and chemical hapten exposure. Total RNA was isolated from unfractionated whole blood. The library gave individual cDNA molecules unique molecular identifiers. Using its own MiXCR run on the 5' RACE reads, TCRdb lists one record per CDR3 protein. The sample records tens of thousands of distinct CDR3 sequences, approximately 8% being singletons. This clonotype was counted many times. This receptor was identified in a male donor in good health.

The CDR3 DNA reads TGTGCCAGCAGCTTATCTAGCGGGAAGGTGCATACGCAGTATTTT. It is translated as CASSLSSGKVHTQYF. The chain carries TRBV11-2 and TRBJ2-3; 9 bases map to TRBD2. The CDR3 runs to 15 residues. Germline V gene sequence: CDR1 SGHAT, CDR2 FQNNGV. J was trimmed by 7 bases and V by 2 bases; bases with no gene match: 7.